This T cell receptor (beta chain) is from a study of control samples from healthy donors and cancer patients (dated by TCRdb to 2018 to 2020). Library generation was performed with the immunoSEQ multiplex PCR assay. Here the immuneACCESS table is served through TCRdb, limited to in-frame sequences with V and J called. Missing clones are a known gap in these copies; in checked studies unresolved V genes cover under half, and the rest lacks a known reason. The sample records around 78,000 clones, 94% of which are singletons. 4.5% to 5.5% of the sample comes from the top ten. On this clone itself: The target of this receptor is not known. No much larger clone is present one base from it, and per-base qualities are unavailable.

The receptor's source is a woman in her late teens or twenties in good health. Sequences were obtained from blood.

Here is the DNA: TGTGCCAGCTCCAGACTAGCGGGAGGGAGGGGATCCTACAATGAGCAGTTCTTC. Its translation is CASSRLAGGRGSYNEQFF. This chain joins TRBV7-2 to TRBJ2-1, with TRBD2 matching 14 junction bases. The germline V gene sets CDR1 to SGHTA and CDR2 to FQGNSA. The CDR3 sequence holds 18 residues, the cysteine and phenylalanine included. Of all the DNA, just the CDR3 is kept, 54 bases in frame from base 1. V lost 8 bases and J lost 1 base, and the count of bases not matched to a germline gene is 10. Extended through the reference TRBV7-2 and TRBJ2-1 proteins, this CDR3 yields the full variable domain: GAGVSQSPSNKVTEKGKDVELRCDPISGHTALYWYRQSLGQGLEFLIYFQGNSAPDKSGLPSDRFSAERTGGSVSTLTIQRTQQEDSAVYLCASSRLAGGRGSYNEQFFGPGTRLTVL.